This T cell receptor beta chain was observed in a study of T cell clusters in autoimmune cytopenias. Study conclusions and caveats: TRB repertoire shifts in secondary cytopenia and chronic lymphocytic leukemia mostly reflected lymphoma, not autoimmunity.

CDR3 length: 19 amino acids. From germline, CDR1 is LNHNV and CDR2 YYDKDF (reference sequence). As concerns this clonotype: Its antigen is as yet unknown.

TRB rearrangements were amplified by touch-down multiplex PCR with mixed TRB-A/B primers. TCRdb re-called the multiplex PCR reads, yielding one record per CDR3 amino acid sequence without DNA. This repertoire includes 3,500 to 5,000 distinct CDR3 sequences. Each sample's input was about 270 ng genomic DNA, 38,000 or so genome equivalents. The same sample was also used in a study of T cell repertoires in aging, cancer and after chemotherapy.

The sequence derives from a human donor in good health. V and J are TRBV15 and TRBJ2-6; no DNA is available, so the TRBD1 call from TCRdb remains unchecked. The sequencing input was peripheral blood. CDR3 region: CATSRIKTGSSSGANVLTF.